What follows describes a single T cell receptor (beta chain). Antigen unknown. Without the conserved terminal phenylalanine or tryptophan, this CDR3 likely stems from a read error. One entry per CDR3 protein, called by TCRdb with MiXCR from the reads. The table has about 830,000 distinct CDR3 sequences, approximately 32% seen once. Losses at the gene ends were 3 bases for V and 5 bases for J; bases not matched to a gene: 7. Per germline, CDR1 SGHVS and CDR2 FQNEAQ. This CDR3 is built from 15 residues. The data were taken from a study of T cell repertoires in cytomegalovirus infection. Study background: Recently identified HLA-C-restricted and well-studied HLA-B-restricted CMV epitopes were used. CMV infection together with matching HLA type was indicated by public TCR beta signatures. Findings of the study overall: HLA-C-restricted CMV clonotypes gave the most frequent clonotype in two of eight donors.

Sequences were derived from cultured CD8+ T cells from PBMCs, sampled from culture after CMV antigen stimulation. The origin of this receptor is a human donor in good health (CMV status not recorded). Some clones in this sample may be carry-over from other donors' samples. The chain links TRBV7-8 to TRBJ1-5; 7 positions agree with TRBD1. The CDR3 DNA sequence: TGTGCCAGCAGCTTGGGTCAGGGGGGCCATCAGCCCCAGCATCTT. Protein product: CASSLGQGGHQPQHL.